This TCR beta chain was identified in a study of PD-1 blockade in classical Hodgkin lymphoma. Study information: Nivolumab was administered to patients intravenously at 3 mg/kg every 2 weeks.

Sequencing was performed with immunoSEQ multiplex PCR; in TCRdb, only in-frame clones are kept and a portion is missing. The sample lists under 8,500 clones; around 77% were seen once. Comment on this clone: Its antigen is not known.

The CDR3 is 14 residues long. V was pared by 6 bases and J by 3 bases, with 15 bases between. Germline values: CDR1 MNHEY, CDR2 SVGAGI. Study outcomes and limitations: Prior therapy or disease activity may underlie the repertoire differences, whose causes remain undefined. Newly diagnosed patients were reported to exhibit reduced baseline TCR diversity relative to healthy donors.

Each patient's relapse followed autologous stem cell transplantation, and brentuximab vedotin exposure varied. Magnetic negative selection purified CD4+ T cells from thawed PBMCs. Under best response, outcomes were complete response, partial response or progressive disease. J is TRBJ2-7 and V is TRBV6-5; D is tentatively TRBD1 or TRBD2 (5 bases each). The sample here was CD4+ T cells from blood, taken at baseline. This receptor was identified in a human donor with classical Hodgkin lymphoma. CDR3 sequence: CASRRDGVDYEQYF. The DNA of the CDR3 is TGTGCCAGCAGAAGGGACGGGGTGGACTACGAGCAGTACTTC.